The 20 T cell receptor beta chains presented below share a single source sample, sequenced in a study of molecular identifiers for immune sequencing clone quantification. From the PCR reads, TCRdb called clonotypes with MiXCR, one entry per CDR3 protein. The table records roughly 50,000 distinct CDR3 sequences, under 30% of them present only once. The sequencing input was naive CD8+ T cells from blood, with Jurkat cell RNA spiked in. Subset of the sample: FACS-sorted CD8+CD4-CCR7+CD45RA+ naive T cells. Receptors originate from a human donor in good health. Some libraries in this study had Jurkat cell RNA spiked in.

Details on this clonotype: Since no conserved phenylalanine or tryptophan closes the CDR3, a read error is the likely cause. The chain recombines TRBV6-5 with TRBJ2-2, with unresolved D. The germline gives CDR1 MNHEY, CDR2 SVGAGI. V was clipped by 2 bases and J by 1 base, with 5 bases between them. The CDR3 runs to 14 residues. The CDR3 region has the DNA TGTGCCAGCAGTTACGGGGAGAACACCGGGGAGCTGTTTTCT. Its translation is CASSYGENTGELFS.

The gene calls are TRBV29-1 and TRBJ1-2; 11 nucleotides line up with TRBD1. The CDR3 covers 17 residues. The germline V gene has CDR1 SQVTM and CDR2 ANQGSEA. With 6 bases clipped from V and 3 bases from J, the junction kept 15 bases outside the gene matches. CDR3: CSVPRDRGILWDYGYTF. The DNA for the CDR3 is TGCAGCGTCCCCCGGGACAGGGGGATACTATGGGACTATGGCTACACCTTC.

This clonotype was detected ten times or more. The CDR3 spells CASSLGQGPGARQETQYF. The CDR3 DNA reads TGTGCCAGCAGTTTAGGACAGGGGCCGGGGGCAAGGCAAGAGACCCAGTACTTC. V and J are TRBV12-3 or TRBV12-4 and TRBJ2-5; 8 bases match TRBD1. CDR3 size: 18 residues. Trimming took 1 base from V and 2 from J; bases not matched to a gene: 12.

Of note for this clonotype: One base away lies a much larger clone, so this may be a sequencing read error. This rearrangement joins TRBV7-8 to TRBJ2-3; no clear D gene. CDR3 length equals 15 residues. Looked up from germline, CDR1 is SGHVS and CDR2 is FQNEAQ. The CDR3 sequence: CASTLLGGSTDTQYF. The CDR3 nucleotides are TGTGCCAGCACCTTACTTGGCGGAAGCACAGATACGCAGTATTTT.

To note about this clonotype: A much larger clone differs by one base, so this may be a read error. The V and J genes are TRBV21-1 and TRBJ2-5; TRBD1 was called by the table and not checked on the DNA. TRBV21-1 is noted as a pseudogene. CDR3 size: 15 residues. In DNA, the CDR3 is TGTGCCAGCAGCAAAAGGGTGACAGGGGAAAAGACCCAGTACTTC. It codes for CASSKRVTGEKTQYF.

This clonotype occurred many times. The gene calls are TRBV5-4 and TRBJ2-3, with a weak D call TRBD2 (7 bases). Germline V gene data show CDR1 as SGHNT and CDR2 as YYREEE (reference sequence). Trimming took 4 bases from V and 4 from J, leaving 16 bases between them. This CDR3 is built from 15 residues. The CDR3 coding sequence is TGTGCCAGCAGCCCGACCGGGGGGCCCCCAGATACGCAGTATTTT. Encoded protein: CASSPTGGPPDTQYF.

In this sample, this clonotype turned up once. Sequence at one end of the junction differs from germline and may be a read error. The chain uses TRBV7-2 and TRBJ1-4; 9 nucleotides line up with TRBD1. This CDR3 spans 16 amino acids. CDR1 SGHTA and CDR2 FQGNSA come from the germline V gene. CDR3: CASSLTRTGVNENLFF. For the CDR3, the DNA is TGTGCCAGCAGCTTAACTAGGACAGGGGTTAATGAAAATCTGTTTTTT.

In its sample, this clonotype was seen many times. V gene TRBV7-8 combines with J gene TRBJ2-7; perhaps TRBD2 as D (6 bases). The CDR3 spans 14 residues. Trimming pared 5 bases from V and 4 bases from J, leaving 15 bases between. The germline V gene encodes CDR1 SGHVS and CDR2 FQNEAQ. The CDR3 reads CASSQEDYLYEQYF. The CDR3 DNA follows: TGTGCCAGCAGCCAAGAGGACTATCTATACGAGCAGTACTTC.

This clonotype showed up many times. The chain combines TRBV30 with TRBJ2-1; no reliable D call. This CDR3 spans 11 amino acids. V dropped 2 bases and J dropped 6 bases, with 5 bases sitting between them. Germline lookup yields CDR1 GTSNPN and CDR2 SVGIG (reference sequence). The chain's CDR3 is CAWSHGNEQFF. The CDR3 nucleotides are TGTGCCTGGAGTCATGGCAATGAGCAGTTCTTC.

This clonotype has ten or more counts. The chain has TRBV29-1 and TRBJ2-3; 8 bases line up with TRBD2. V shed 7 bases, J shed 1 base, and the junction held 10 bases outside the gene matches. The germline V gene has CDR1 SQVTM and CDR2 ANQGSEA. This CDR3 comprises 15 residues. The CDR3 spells CSADLSGRGTDTQYF. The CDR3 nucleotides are TGCAGCGCTGACCTAAGCGGGAGAGGCACAGATACGCAGTATTTT.

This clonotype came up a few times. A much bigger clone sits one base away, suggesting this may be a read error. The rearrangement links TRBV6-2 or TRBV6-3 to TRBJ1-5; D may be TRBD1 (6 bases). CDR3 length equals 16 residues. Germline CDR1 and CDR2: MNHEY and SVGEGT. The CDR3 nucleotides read TGTGCCAGCAGTTACCGTATGACAGGACTCAATCGGCCCCAGCATTTT. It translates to CASSYRMTGLNRPQHF.

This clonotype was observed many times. The CDR3 is CASSFGTVSRAEAFF. The CDR3 region has the DNA TGTGCCAGCAGTTTCGGGACGGTGTCTCGGGCTGAAGCTTTCTTT. The chain combines TRBV12-3 or TRBV12-4 with TRBJ1-1, with TRBD1 as a possible D gene (5 bases). V was shortened by 3 bases and J by 6 bases, with 17 bases between the two germline ends. The CDR3 extends over 15 amino acids.

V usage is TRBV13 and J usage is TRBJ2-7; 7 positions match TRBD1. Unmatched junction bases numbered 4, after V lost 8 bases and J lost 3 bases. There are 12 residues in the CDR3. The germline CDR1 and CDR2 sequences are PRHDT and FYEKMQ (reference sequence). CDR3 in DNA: TGTGCCAGCTCCCGGGACAGCTACGAGCAGTACTTC. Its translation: CASSRDSYEQYF.

The CDR3 is CASSLAEGPPDYGYTF. CDR3 sequence (DNA): TGTGCCAGCAGCTTAGCAGAGGGGCCCCCCGACTATGGCTACACCTTC. V usage is TRBV7-2 and J usage is TRBJ1-2; tentative D call: TRBD1 (5 bases). Trimming cost V 0 bases and J 3 bases, with 14 bases left between them. The CDR3 extends over 16 amino acids. Looked up from germline, CDR1 is SGHTA and CDR2 is FQGNSA.

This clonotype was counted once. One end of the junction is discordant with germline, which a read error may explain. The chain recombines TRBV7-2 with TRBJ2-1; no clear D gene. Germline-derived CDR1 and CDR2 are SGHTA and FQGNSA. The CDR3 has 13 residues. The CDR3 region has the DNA TGTGCCCGCAGCTCGCCGAACGGAAATGAGCAGTTCTTC. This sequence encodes CARSSPNGNEQFF.

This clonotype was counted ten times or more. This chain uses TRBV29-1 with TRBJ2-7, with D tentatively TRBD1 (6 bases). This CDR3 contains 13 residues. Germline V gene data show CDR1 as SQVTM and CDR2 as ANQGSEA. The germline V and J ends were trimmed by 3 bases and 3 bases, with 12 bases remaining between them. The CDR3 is CSVEAVRGYEQYF. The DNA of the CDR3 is TGCAGCGTTGAGGCGGTCAGGGGCTACGAGCAGTACTTC.

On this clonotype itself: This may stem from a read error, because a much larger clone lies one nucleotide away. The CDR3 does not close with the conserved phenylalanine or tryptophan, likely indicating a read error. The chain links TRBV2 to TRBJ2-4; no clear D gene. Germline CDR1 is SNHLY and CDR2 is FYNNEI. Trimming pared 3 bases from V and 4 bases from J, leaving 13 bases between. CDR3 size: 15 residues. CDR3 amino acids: CASSDSSMVKNIQYS. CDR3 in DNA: TGTGCCAGCAGTGATAGTAGCATGGTTAAAAACATTCAGTACTCC.

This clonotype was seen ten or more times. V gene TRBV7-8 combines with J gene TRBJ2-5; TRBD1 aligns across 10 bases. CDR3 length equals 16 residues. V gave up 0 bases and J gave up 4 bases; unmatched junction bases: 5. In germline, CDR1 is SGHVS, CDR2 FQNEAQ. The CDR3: CASSLAWTGGVETQYF. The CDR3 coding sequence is TGTGCCAGCAGCTTAGCGTGGACAGGGGGTGTAGAGACCCAGTACTTC. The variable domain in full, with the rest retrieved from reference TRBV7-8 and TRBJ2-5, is GAGVSQSPRYKVAKRGQDVALRCDPISGHVSLFWYQQALGQGPEFLTYFQNEAQLDKSGLPSDRFFAERPEGSVSTLKIQRTQQEDSAVYLCASSLAWTGGVETQYFGPGTRLLVL.

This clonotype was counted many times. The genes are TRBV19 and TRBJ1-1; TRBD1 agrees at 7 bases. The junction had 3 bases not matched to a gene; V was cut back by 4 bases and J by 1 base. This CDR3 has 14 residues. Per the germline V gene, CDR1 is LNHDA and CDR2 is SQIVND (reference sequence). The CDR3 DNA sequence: TGTGCCAGTAGTAGAAACAGGGGGAACACTGAAGCTTTCTTT. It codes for CASSRNRGNTEAFF.

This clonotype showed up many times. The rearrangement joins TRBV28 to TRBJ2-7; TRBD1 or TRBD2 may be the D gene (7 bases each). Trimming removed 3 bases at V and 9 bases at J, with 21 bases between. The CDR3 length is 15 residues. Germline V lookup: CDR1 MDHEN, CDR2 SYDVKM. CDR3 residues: CASSFRGQGGLRQYF. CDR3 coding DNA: TGTGCCAGCAGTTTCCGGGGGCAGGGGGGGCTTCGGCAGTACTTC. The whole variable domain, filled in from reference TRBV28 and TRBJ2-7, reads DVKVTQSSRYLVKRTGEKVFLECVQDMDHENMFWYRQDPGLGLRLIYFSYDVKMKEKGDIPEGYSVSREKKERFSLILESASTNQTSMYLCASSFRGQGGLRQYFGPGTRLTVT.